The 2 T cell receptor beta chains presented below share a single source sample, sequenced in a study of blood T cell repertoires in COVID-19. TCRdb's copy holds only in-frame clones and misses some; the assay was immunoSEQ multiplex PCR. Of 100,000 to 110,000 clones listed, over 75% were seen once; the top ten hold roughly 13%. The sequencing sample was made of peripheral blood. The receptors derive from a human donor in a cohort sampled during active COVID-19.

The chain links TRBV5-1 to TRBJ2-1; 15 nucleotides align to TRBD2. Germline V gives CDR1 SGHRS, CDR2 YFSETQ. Unmatched junction bases numbered 10, after V lost 3 bases and J lost 6 bases. CDR3 size: 18 residues. The CDR3 DNA is TGCGCCAGCAGCTACGGACTAGCGGGAGGGGTCCGCCCCAATGAGCAGTTCTTC. Protein product: CASSYGLAGGVRPNEQFF. Filled out from reference TRBV5-1 and TRBJ2-1, the complete variable domain reads KAGVTQTPRYLIKTRGQQVTLSCSPISGHRSVSWYQQTPGQGLQFLFEYFSETQRNKGNFPGRFSGRQFSNSRSEMNVSTLELGDSALYLCASSYGLAGGVRPNEQFFGPGTRLTVL.

The rearrangement joins TRBV7-2 to TRBJ2-6; 12 bases line up with TRBD2. This CDR3 is built from 18 residues. Germline-derived CDR1 and CDR2 are SGHTA and FQGNSA. V shed 5 bases and J 2 bases; nucleotides not matched to a gene: 7. The CDR3 sequence: CASSLSSGGAPGANVLTF. The DNA for the CDR3 is TGTGCCAGCAGCCTATCTAGCGGGGGGGCCCCTGGGGCCAACGTCCTGACTTTC.